A single sample is the source of the 10 T cell receptor beta chains below, sequenced in a study of cytomegalovirus exposure and HLA in healthy donors. Sequencing used immunoSEQ multiplex PCR; TCRdb keeps in-frame clones, though not all of them. The sample records about 140,000 clones, approximately 84% being singletons. The sample comprised PBMCs. The receptors shown here come from a woman aged 25-40 years in good health and CMV-seronegative.

V is TRBV5-4 and J is TRBJ1-2; D is ambiguous. CDR1 is SGHNT and CDR2 is YYREEE in the germline V gene (reference sequence). The CDR3 spans 13 residues. V shed 2 bases and J shed 0 bases, with 5 bases lying between them. The CDR3 protein is CASSLTANYGYTF. The CDR3 DNA sequence: TGTGCCAGCAGCTTAACAGCTAACTATGGCTACACCTTC.

The chain recombines TRBV10-2 with TRBJ1-1; D is ambiguous. Per germline, CDR1 WSHSY and CDR2 SAAADI. The V gene lost 5 bases and the J gene lost 5 bases, with 12 bases spanning the gap. This CDR3 contains 13 residues. Here the CDR3 DNA reads TGCGCCAGCAGTTTTGACCCTAGGACTGAAGCTTTCTTT. Protein sequence: CASSFDPRTEAFF.

This clone was seen a handful of times. The rearrangement joins TRBV11-2 to TRBJ1-1; D uncertain. The V and J ends lost 8 bases and 4 bases respectively, with 11 bases between them. The CDR3 consists of 12 residues. CDR1 is SGHAT and CDR2 is FQNNGV in the germline V gene. The CDR3 spells CASGGGLTEAFF. DNA of the CDR3: TGTGCCAGCGGCGGAGGACTCACTGAAGCTTTCTTT.

The J gene is TRBJ1-5, the V gene TRBV28; D is uncertain. The germline gives CDR1 MDHEN, CDR2 SYDVKM. V was trimmed by 4 bases and J by 10 bases, leaving 11 bases between them. CDR3 length equals 12 residues. The CDR3 is CASSSGVRPQHF. The CDR3 nucleotides read TGTGCCAGCAGTTCCGGTGTGCGACCCCAGCATTTT.

The rearrangement joins TRBV19 to TRBJ2-1; 7 bases agree with TRBD1. CDR1 is LNHDA and CDR2 is SQIVND in the germline V gene (reference sequence). Trimming cost V 5 bases and J 1 base; bases outside gene matches: 14. The length of the CDR3 is 18 residues. The CDR3 spells CASSRPPLGTASYNEQFF. CDR3 sequence (DNA): TGTGCCAGTAGTCGCCCCCCCCTCGGGACAGCTTCCTACAATGAGCAGTTCTTC.

The CDR3 sequence: CSASRDTEAFF. The DNA for the CDR3 is TGCAGTGCTTCCAGGGACACTGAAGCTTTCTTT. This sequence joins TRBV20-1 and TRBJ1-1, with a tentative D call TRBD1 (5 bases). V was cut by 5 bases and J by 3 bases, with 7 bases left in between. Germline loops: CDR1 DFQATT, CDR2 SNEGSKA (reference sequence). The CDR3 spans 11 residues.

The gene calls are TRBV5-1 and TRBJ2-5; 9 bases are a match to TRBD2. CDR1 and CDR2 (germline): SGHRS, YFSETQ. The CDR3 has 16 residues. The ends lost 1 base at V and 2 bases at J; junction bases unmatched: 6. The CDR3 DNA is TGCGCCAGCAGCTTGAACGGCGGGGGGGAGCAAGAGACCCAGTACTTC. This translates into CASSLNGGGEQETQYF.

The chain is built from TRBV2 and TRBJ1-2; perhaps TRBD1 as D (6 bases). Trimming pared 7 bases from V and 4 bases from J, leaving 19 bases between. Per germline, CDR1 SNHLY and CDR2 FYNNEI. This CDR3 has 15 amino acids. CDR3 nucleotides: TGTGCCAGCATTCGAACAGGGAGGGCCCCCTATGGCTACACCTTC. Protein: CASIRTGRAPYGYTF.

The gene calls are TRBV25-1 and TRBJ1-1, with D perhaps matching TRBD1 (5 bases). The CDR3 is made up of 15 amino acids. The V gene's germline CDR1 is MGHDK and CDR2 SYGVNS. V lost 3 bases and J 1 base, leaving 12 bases between the germline ends. The CDR3 loop is CASSDKFGGNTEAFF. CDR3 DNA sequence: TGTGCCAGCAGTGACAAATTCGGGGGGAACACTGAAGCTTTCTTT.

The V gene is TRBV7-3, the J gene TRBJ1-6; TRBD1 matches at 7 bases. There are 14 residues in the CDR3. V shed 1 base and J 9 bases; nucleotides not matched to a gene: 3. Germline lookup yields CDR1 SGHTA and CDR2 FQGTGA. The CDR3 is CASSLNRGGSPLHF. The DNA of the CDR3 is TGTGCCAGCAGCTTAAACAGGGGAGGTTCACCCCTCCACTTT.